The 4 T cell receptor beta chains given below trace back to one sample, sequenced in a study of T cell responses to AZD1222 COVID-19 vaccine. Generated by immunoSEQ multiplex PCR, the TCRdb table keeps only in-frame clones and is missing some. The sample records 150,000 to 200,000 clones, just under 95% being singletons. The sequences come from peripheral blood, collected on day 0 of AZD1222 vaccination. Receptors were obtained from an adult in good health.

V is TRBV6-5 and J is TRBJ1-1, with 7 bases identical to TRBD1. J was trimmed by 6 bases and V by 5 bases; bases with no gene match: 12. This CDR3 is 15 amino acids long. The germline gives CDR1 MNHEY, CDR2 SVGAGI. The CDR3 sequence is CASSRSDRYKSEAFF. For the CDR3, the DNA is TGTGCCAGCAGTAGGTCGGACAGGTATAAGTCTGAAGCTTTCTTT.

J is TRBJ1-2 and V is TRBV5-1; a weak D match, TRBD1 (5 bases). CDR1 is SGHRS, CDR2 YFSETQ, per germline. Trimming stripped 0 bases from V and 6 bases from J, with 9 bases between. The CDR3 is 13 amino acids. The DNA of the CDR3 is TGCGCCAGCAGCTTGGAGGGGCACGATGGCTACACCTTC. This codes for CASSLEGHDGYTF.

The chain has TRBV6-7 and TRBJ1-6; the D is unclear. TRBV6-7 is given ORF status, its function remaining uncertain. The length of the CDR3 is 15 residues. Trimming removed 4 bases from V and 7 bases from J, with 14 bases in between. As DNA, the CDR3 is TGTGCCAGCAGTTTGCCCCGGGAGGTCAATTCACCCCTCCACTTT. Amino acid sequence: CASSLPREVNSPLHF.

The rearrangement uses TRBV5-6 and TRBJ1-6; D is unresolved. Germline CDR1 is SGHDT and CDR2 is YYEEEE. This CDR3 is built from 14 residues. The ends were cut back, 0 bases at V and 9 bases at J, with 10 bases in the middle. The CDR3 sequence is CASSLGQSGSPLHF. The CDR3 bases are TGTGCCAGCAGCTTGGGGCAGTCTGGTTCACCCCTCCACTTT.